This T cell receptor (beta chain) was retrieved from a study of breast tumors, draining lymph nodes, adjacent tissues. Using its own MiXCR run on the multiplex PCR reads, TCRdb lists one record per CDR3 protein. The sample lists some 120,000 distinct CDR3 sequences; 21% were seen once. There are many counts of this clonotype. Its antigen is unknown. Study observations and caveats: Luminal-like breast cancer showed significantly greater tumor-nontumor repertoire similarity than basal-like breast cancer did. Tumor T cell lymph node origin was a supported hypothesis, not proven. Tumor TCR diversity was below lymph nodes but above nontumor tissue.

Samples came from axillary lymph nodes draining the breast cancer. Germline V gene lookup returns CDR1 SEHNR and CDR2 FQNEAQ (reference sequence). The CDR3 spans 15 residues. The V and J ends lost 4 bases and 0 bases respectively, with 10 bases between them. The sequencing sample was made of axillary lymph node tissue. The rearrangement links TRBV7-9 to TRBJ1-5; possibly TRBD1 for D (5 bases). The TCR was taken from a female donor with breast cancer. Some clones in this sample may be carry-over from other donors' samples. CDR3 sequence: CASSSRGDSNQPQHF. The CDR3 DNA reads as TGTGCCAGCAGCTCCCGAGGGGATAGCAATCAGCCCCAGCATTTT.